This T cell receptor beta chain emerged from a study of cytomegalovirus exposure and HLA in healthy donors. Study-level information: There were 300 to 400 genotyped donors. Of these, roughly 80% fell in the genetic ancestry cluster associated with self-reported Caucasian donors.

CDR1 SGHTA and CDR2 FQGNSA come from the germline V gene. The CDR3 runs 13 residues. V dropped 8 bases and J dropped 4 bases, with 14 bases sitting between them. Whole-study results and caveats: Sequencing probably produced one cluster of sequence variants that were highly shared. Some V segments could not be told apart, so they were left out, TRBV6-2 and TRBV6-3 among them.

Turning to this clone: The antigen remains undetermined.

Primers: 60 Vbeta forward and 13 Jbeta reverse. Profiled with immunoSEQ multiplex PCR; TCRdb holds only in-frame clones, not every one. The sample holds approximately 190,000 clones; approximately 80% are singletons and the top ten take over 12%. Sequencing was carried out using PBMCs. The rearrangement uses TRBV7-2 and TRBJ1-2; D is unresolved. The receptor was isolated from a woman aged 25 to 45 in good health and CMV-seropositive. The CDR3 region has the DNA TGTGCCAGCGCGGAGGGAACCCTCTATGGCTACACCTTC. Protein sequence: CASAEGTLYGYTF.